These 14 T cell receptor beta chains originate from one sample sequenced in a study of cytomegalovirus exposure and HLA in healthy donors. Using immunoSEQ multiplex PCR, the repertoire was profiled, and TCRdb retains in-frame clones only, with some absent. This repertoire shows around 180,000 clones, 75% to 90% found once; its top ten account for roughly 7%. The sequenced sample was PBMCs. These receptor sequences come from a man aged 18-30 years in good health and CMV-seropositive.

The genes are TRBV29-1 and TRBJ1-3; the D is unclear. CDR1 and CDR2 from the germline V gene are SQVTM and ANQGSEA. This CDR3 contains 11 residues. V lost 7 bases and J lost 4, with 8 bases in between. The CDR3 region is CSAHRGNTIYF. DNA for the CDR3: TGCAGCGCTCACCGGGGAAACACCATATATTTT. The full variable domain, rest sourced from reference TRBV29-1 and TRBJ1-3, is SAVISQKPSRDICQRGTSLTIQCQVDSQVTMMFWYRQQPGQSLTLIATANQGSEATYESGFVIDKFPISRPNLTFSTLTVSNMSPEDSSIYLCSAHRGNTIYFGEGSWLTVV.

The rearrangement links TRBV6-1 to TRBJ2-2; D unresolved. Trimming pared 7 bases from V and 3 bases from J, leaving 12 bases between. The CDR3 extends over 14 amino acids. The germline V gene encodes CDR1 MNHNS and CDR2 SASEGT. The CDR3 reads CASTGGRDTGELFF. The DNA for the CDR3 is TGTGCCAGCACCGGCGGTAGAGACACCGGGGAGCTGTTTTTT.

The rearrangement links TRBV15 to TRBJ2-1; 8 nucleotides match TRBD1. The CDR3 is made up of 14 amino acids. Per the germline V gene, CDR1 is LNHNV and CDR2 is YYDKDF (reference sequence). V was clipped by 0 bases and J by 8 bases; unmatched bases: 3. The CDR3 sequence: CATSRDAGGDEQFF. The CDR3 DNA is TGTGCCACCAGCAGAGATGCAGGGGGCGATGAGCAGTTCTTC.

This clone has a single count. The chain joins TRBV7-2 to TRBJ2-1; the D gene is possibly TRBD1 (7 bases). Trimming pared 4 bases from V and 9 bases from J, leaving 19 bases between. This CDR3 is 15 amino acids long. Germline V gene sequence: CDR1 SGHTA, CDR2 FQGNSA. The CDR3 nucleotides read TGTGCCAGCAGCTCCCCAGGGGGGCTGGGCGGTGAGCAGTTCTTC. Its translation: CASSSPGGLGGEQFF.

The CDR3 DNA is TGCGCCAGCAGCTTGGCCAAATCGGCGGGAGCCTCCGATACGCAGTATTTT. Translated, it gives CASSLAKSAGASDTQYF. The chain uses TRBV5-1 and TRBJ2-3; 7 nucleotides match TRBD2. Germline values: CDR1 SGHRS, CDR2 YFSETQ. The CDR3 is made up of 17 amino acids. The ends lost 0 bases at V and 6 bases at J; junction bases unmatched: 13.

This clone is a singleton in its sample. V usage is TRBV15 and J usage is TRBJ2-6; D ambiguous. Germline V lookup: CDR1 LNHNV, CDR2 YYDKDF (reference sequence). The CDR3 contains 15 residues. V was clipped by 5 bases and J by 0 bases, with 8 bases between them. CDR3 residues: CATSLESSGANVLTF. CDR3 coding DNA: TGTGCCACCAGCCTTGAGAGCTCTGGGGCCAACGTCCTGACTTTC.

V is TRBV19 and J is TRBJ2-2, with D unresolved. The length of the CDR3 is 15 residues. Germline values: CDR1 LNHDA, CDR2 SQIVND (reference sequence). The ends were cut back, 3 bases at V and 1 base at J, with 9 bases in the middle. The CDR3 DNA follows: TGTGCCAGTAGTATCGGTAACTTGAACACCGGGGAGCTGTTTTTT. It translates to CASSIGNLNTGELFF.

This chain uses TRBV5-1 with TRBJ2-3, with a tentative D call TRBD2 (6 bases). Deletions cut 1 base from V and 1 base from J, with 28 bases between. The CDR3 extends over 21 amino acids. Germline CDR1 SGHRS, CDR2 YFSETQ. The CDR3 sequence: CASSLPNATQAWRGRTDTQYF. The CDR3 DNA follows: TGCGCCAGCAGCTTGCCTAATGCCACCCAAGCTTGGCGGGGTCGCACAGATACGCAGTATTTT.

V usage is TRBV25-1 and J usage is TRBJ2-1; possible D gene TRBD2, 6 bases. The germline gives CDR1 MGHDK, CDR2 SYGVNS. The V and J ends lost 5 bases and 3 bases respectively, with 11 bases between them. The CDR3 has 14 amino acids. CDR3 bases: TGTGCCAGCAGTAGCTACGGGAGCTACAATGAGCAGTTCTTC. This sequence encodes CASSSYGSYNEQFF.

V usage is TRBV30 and J usage is TRBJ2-7; no clear D. V was clipped by 1 base and J by 4 bases, with 11 bases between them. This CDR3 is built from 13 residues. Germline V CDR1 and CDR2: GTSNPN, SVGIG (reference sequence). The CDR3 spells CAWSAGLEYEQYF. CDR3 DNA sequence: TGTGCCTGGAGTGCCGGGTTGGAGTACGAGCAGTACTTC.

This clone appeared once. V usage is TRBV27 and J usage is TRBJ2-5; 11 nucleotides agree with TRBD2. CDR3 size: 17 residues. With V trimmed by 2 bases and J by 0 bases, 5 bases remained unmatched. Germline values: CDR1 MNHEY, CDR2 SMNVEV (reference sequence). The CDR3 protein is CASSLGRTSGYQETQYF. Written as DNA, the CDR3 is TGTGCCAGCAGTTTAGGAAGGACTAGCGGGTACCAAGAGACCCAGTACTTC.

The rearrangement links TRBV19 to TRBJ2-6, with D possibly matching TRBD2 (7 bases). The CDR3 is made up of 17 amino acids. Germline loops: CDR1 LNHDA, CDR2 SQIVND (reference sequence). V lost 2 bases and J lost 4, with 15 bases in between. Here the CDR3 reads CASSIRIGGPGANVLTF. CDR3 DNA: TGTGCCAGTAGTATACGAATCGGGGGGCCAGGGGCCAACGTCCTGACTTTC.

This clone was detected only once. The chain combines TRBV28 with TRBJ1-2; 8 nucleotides line up with TRBD1. The V gene end was trimmed by 2 bases and the J gene end by 6 bases; junction bases not matched to a gene: 14. The CDR3 is 17 residues long. The germline gives CDR1 MDHEN, CDR2 SYDVKM. The CDR3 DNA reads as TGTGCCAGCAGTTTAGGCTTCCAGGGGGCGCGATCGAATGGCTACACCTTC. Protein: CASSLGFQGARSNGYTF.

CDR3 amino acids: CSVEGGFGTGGFYEQYF. CDR3 nucleotides: TGCAGCGTTGAAGGCGGGTTCGGGACAGGGGGTTTTTACGAGCAGTACTTC. This chain connects TRBV29-1 to TRBJ2-7; 11 nucleotides line up with TRBD1. The junction had 12 bases not matched to a gene; V was cut back by 1 base and J by 4 bases. CDR1 and CDR2 from the germline V gene are SQVTM and ANQGSEA. This CDR3 spans 17 amino acids.